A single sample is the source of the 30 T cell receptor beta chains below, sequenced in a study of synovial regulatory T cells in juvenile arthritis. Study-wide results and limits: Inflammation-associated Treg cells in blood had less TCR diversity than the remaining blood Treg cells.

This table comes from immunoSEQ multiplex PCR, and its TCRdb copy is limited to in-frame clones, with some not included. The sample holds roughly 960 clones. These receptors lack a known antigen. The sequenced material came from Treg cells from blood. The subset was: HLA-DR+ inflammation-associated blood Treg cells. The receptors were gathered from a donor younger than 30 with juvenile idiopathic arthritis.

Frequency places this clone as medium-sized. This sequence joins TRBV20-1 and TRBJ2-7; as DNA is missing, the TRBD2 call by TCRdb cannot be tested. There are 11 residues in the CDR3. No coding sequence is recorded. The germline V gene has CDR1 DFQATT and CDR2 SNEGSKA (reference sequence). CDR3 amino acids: CSITSEYEQYF.

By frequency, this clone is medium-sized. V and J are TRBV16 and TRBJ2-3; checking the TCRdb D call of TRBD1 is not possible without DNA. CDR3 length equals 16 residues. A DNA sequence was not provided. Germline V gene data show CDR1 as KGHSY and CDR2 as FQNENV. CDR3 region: CASSQSGVGGTDTQYF.

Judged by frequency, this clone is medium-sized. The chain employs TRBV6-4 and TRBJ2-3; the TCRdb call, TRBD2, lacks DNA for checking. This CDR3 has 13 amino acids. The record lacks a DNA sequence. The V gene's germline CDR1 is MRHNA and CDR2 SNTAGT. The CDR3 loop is CASSDSTAGVAYF.

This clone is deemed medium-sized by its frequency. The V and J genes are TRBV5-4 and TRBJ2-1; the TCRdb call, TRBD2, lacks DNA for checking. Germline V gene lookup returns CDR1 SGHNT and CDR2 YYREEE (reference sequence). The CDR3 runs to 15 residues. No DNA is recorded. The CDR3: CASSAGVVGTEPQFF.

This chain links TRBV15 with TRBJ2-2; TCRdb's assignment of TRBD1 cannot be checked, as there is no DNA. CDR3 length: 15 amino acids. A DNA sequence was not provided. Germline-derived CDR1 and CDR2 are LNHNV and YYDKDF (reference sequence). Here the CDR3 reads CATSRDRGSTGELFF. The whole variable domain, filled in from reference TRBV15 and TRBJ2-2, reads DAMVIQNPRYQVTQFGKPVTLSCSQTLNHNVMYWYQQKSSQAPKLLFHYYDKDFNNEADTPDNFQSRRPNTSFCFLDIRSPGLGDTAMYLCATSRDRGSTGELFFGEGSRLTVL.

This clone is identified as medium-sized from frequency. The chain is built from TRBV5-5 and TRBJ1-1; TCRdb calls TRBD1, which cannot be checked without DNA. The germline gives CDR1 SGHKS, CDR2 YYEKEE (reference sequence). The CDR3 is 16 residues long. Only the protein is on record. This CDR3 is CASSIQGQLGGDEAFF.

CDR3 in amino acids: CASSGGHLIGEPFF. V and J are TRBV7-2 and TRBJ2-2. CDR3 length equals 14 residues. There is no recorded DNA. Germline values: CDR1 SGHTA, CDR2 FQGNSA.

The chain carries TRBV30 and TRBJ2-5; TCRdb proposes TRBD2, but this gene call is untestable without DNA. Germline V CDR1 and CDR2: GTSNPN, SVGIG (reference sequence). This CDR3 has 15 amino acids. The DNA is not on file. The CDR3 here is CAWSPGLAGTETQYF.

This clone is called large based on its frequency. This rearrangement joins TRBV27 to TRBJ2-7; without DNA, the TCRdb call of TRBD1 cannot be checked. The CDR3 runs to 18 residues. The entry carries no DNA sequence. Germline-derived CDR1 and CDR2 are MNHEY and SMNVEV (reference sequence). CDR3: CASSSLYPRQGQVYEQYF.

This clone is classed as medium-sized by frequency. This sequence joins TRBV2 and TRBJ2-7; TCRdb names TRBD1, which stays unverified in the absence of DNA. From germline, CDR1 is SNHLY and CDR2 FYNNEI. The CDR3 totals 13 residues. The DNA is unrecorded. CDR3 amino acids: CASSDLQGYEQYF.

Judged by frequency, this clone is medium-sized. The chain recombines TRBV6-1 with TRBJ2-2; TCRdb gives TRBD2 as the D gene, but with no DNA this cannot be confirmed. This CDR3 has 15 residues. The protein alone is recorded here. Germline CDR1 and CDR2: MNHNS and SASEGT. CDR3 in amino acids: CASSGTSEHTGELFF.

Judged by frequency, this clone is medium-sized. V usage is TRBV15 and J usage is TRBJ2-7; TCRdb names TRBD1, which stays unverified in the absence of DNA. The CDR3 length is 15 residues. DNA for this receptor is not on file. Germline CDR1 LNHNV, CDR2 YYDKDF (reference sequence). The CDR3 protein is CATSRDPDSATQQYF.

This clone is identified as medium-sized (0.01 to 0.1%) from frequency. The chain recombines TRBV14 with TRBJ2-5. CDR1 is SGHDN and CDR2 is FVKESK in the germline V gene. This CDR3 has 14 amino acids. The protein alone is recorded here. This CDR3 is CASSQVSVGETQYF. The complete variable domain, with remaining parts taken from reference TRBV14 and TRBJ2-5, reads EAGVTQFPSHSVIEKGQTVTLRCDPISGHDNLYWYRRVMGKEIKFLLHFVKESKQDESGMPNNRFLAERTGGTYSTLKVQPAELEDSGVYFCASSQVSVGETQYFGPGTRLLVL.

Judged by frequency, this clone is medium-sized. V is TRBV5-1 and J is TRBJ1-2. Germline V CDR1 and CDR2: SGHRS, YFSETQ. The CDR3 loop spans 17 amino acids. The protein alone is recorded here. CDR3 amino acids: CASGPGGAPMGAYGYTF.

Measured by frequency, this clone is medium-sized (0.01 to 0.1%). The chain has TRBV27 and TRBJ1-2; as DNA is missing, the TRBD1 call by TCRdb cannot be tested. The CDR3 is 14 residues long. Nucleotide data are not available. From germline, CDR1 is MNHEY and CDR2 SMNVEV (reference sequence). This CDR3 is CASRTAPGNYGYTF.

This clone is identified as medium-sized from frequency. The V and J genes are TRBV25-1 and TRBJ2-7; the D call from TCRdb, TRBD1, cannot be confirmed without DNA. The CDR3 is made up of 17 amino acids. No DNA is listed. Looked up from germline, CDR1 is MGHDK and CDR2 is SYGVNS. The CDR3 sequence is CASSGIPGQGSSYEQYF.

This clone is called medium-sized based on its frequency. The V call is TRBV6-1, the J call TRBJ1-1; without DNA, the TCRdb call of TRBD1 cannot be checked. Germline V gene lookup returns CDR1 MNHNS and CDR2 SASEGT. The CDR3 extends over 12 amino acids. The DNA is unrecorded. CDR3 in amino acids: CASRDTTYEAFF.

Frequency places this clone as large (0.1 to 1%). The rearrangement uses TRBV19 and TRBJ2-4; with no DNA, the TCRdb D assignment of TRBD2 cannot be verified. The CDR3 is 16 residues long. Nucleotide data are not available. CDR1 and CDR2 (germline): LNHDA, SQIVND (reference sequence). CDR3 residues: CASKTSVGLAKNIQYF. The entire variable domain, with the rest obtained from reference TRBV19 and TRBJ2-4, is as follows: DGGITQSPKYLFRKEGQNVTLSCEQNLNHDAMYWYRQDPGQGLRLIYYSQIVNDFQKGDIAEGYSVSREKKESFPLTVTSAQKNPTAFYLCASKTSVGLAKNIQYFGAGTRLSVL.

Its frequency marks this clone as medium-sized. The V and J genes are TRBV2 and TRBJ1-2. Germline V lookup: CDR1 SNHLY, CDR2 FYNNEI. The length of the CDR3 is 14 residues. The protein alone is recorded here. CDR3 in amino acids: CASRGGRDLYGYTF.

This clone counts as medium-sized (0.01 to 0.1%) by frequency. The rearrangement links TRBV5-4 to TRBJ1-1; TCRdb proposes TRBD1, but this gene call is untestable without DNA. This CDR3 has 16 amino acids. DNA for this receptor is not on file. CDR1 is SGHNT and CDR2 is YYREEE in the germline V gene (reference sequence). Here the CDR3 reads CASSGGQGTLSTEAFF.

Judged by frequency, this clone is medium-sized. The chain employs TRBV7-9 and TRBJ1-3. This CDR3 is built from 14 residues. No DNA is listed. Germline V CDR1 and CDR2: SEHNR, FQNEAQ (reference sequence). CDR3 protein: CASTVGNSGNTIYF.

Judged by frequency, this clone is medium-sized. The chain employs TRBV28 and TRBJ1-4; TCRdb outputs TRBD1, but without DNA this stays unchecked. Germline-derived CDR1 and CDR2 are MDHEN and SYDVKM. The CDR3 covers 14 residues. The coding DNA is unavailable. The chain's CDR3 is CASSLGALNEKLFF.

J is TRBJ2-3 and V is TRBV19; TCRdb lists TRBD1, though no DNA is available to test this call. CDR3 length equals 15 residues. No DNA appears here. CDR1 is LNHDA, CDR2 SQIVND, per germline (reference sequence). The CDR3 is CASSRGTGEIDTQYF.

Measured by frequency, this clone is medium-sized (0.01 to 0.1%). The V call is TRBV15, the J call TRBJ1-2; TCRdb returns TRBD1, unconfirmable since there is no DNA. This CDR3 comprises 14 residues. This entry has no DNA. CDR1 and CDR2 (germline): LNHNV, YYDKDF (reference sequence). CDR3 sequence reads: CATSRRTDRGGYTF.

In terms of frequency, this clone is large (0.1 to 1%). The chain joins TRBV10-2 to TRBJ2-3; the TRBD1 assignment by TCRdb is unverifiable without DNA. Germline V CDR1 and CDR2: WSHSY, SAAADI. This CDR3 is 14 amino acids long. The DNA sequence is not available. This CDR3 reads CASSPPGRRDTQYF.

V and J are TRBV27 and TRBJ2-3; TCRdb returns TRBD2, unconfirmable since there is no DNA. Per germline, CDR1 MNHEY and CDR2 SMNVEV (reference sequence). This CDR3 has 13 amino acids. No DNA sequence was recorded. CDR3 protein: CASGYSGGDTQYF.

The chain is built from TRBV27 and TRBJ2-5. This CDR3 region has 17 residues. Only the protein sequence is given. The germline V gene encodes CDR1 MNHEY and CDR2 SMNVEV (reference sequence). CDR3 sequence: CASSLTGTYHRLETQYF.

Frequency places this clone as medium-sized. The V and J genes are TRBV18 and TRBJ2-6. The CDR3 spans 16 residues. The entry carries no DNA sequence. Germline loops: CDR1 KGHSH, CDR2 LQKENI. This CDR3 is CASSPVVSTGANVLTF.

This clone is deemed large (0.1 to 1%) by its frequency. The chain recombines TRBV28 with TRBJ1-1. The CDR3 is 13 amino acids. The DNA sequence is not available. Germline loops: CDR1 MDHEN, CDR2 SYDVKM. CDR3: CASSLEMNTEAFF.

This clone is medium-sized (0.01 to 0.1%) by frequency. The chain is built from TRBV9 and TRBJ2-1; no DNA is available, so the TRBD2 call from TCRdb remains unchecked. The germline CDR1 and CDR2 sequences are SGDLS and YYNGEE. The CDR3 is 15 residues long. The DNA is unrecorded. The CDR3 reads CASSALLAGYNEQFF.